The T cell receptor beta chain under discussion was sequenced for a study of CD8+ T cells in alopecia areata (dated by TCRdb to 2017 to 2018). Describing the broader study: Treated patients were enrolled in an open-label pilot trial of oral tofacitinib, 5 to 10 mg twice daily, for moderate-to-severe alopecia areata. The study used high-throughput TCRbeta sequencing to examine T cell clonal expansion in alopecia areata, in both the C3H/HeJ mouse model and human patients. Biopsies were taken from tofacitinib-treated patients at baseline and at 4 and 24 weeks of treatment, and a later scalp biopsy was taken in several of the tofacitinib-treated patients. immunoSEQ multiplex PCR using 35 Vbeta forward primers and 13 Jbeta reverse primers was used to amplify TCRbeta CDR3 regions. RNA was obtained with the PAXgene miRNA kit for fixed scalp, the miRNeasy kit for PBMCs, and the RNeasy kit for mouse skin. Patients stayed on tofacitinib for 6 to 18 months and then had 6 months of follow-up off drug so that delayed response and recurrence could be assessed. Scalp tissue and sorted CD4+ and CD8+ peripheral blood T cells from patchy and totalis/universalis alopecia areata patients and from healthy controls were covered by human TCRbeta sequencing. Scalp clonality was compared across normal scalp (n=4), patchy alopecia areata scalp (n=8), and alopecia totalis/universalis scalp (n=8). Overall study outcomes, separate from this receptor: Shared TCR sequences between patients were less evident than in mice, which may be partly attributable to HLA diversity in the patient population. Scalp TCR repertoire analysis is complicated because resident alphabeta T cells in normal human skin are also sequenced, whereas mouse skin is dominated by gammadelta T cells. Compared with normal scalp, lesional scalp had higher clonality and more expanded CD8+ clones, particularly in alopecia totalis/universalis, a pattern that suggests antigenic drive.

Interpreted using the paper, the time point label stands for: baseline before oral tofacitinib. Lesional scalp punch biopsies and peripheral blood were obtained from alopecia areata patients. PBMCs were isolated by density centrifugation and stained for CD3, CD4 and CD8, and CD4+ and CD8+ T cells were sorted on a FACSAria. Preparation of the library involved the immunoSEQ multiplex PCR assay. To provide template for TCR sequencing, every sample had RNA extracted and reverse transcribed into cDNA. First-strand cDNA was synthesized with SuperScript III using a 2:1 mix of oligo-dT and random hexamers. A synthetic immune receptor repertoire was used to gauge amplification bias, and whatever bias remained was removed computationally. Per the original workflow: Raw reads were preprocessed for error removal, and CDR3 was defined according to IMGT conventions as running from the conserved cysteine to phenylalanine. Clonality was calculated as 1 minus Shannon entropy normalized by log2 of the number of productive unique TCRs. Scalp TCRbeta sequences were cross-referenced with sorted blood CD4 and CD8 repertoires so that the CD4 or CD8 identity of scalp clones could be inferred. TCRdb obtained this table from immuneACCESS and retained in-frame rearrangements with V and J assigned. These tables miss some clones; where compared with another copy, unresolved V genes account for less than half of the shortfall, and the remainder is unexplained. Clone size and V and J calls were adopted from that table, with D and trimming inferred from the DNA. In all, the sample holds under 70,000 clones, and 96% of those were seen once. Clones ranked in the top ten supply more than 25% of the sample.

About this clone itself: Its binding antigen is unknown. Within one base of it there is no much larger clone, and no base qualities were kept.

The germline V gene supplies CDR1 MNHGY and CDR2 SAAAGT. Taken from cysteine to phenylalanine, the CDR3 has 12 residues. The read is trimmed to its CDR3 DNA, 36 bases read in frame from base 1. The germline ends are 5 bases apart after V is trimmed by 2 bases and J by 3 bases. The sample here was CD8+ T cells sorted from blood, taken at week 0. This sequence originates from a human donor with alopecia areata. The chain uses TRBV6-8 and TRBJ2-7, with the identity of the D gene unclear. The CDR3 corresponds to CASSYGIYEQYF. The base sequence is TGTGCCAGCAGTTACGGTATCTACGAGCAGTACTTC.